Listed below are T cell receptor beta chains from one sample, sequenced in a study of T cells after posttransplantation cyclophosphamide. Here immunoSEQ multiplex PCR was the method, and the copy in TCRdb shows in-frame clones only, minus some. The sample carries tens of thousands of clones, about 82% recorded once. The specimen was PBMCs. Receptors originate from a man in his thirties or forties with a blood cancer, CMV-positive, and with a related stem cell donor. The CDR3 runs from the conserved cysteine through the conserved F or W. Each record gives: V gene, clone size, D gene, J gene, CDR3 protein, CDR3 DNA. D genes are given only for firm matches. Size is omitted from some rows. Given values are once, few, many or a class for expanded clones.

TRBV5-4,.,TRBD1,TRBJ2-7,CASSLGPGQGPYEQYF,TGTGCCAGCAGCTTGGGCCCGGGACAGGGGCCCTACGAGCAGTACTTC
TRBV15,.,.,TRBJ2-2,CATSREGRGPNTGELFF,TGTGCCACCAGCAGAGAGGGCAGGGGACCGAACACCGGGGAGCTGTTTTTT
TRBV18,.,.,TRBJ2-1,CASSPRHFPVARESGLVSYNEQFF,TGTGCCAGCTCACCAAGACACTTCCCTGTAGCGCGGGAATCGGGGTTAGTCTCCTACAATGAGCAGTTCTTC
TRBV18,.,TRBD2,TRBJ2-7,CASSPIGTSPYYEQYF,TGTGCCAGCTCACCAATCGGGACTAGTCCGTACTACGAGCAGTACTTC
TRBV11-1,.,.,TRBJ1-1,CASSLGRGYTEAFF,TGTGCCAGCAGCTTAGGCAGGGGCTACACTGAAGCTTTCTTT
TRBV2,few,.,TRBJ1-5,CASSENRGAQPQHF,TGTGCCAGCAGTGAAAACCGGGGGGCTCAGCCCCAGCATTTT
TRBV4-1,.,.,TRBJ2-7,CASSQSSGGSYEQYF,TGCGCCAGCAGCCAAAGTAGCGGCGGCTCCTACGAGCAGTACTTC
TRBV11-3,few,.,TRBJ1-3,CASSPRQTSSGNTIYF,TGTGCCAGCAGCCCTAGACAGACCAGCTCTGGAAACACCATATATTTT
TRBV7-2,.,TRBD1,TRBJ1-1,CASSYRQGATEAFF,TGTGCCAGCAGCTATCGACAGGGGGCCACTGAAGCTTTCTTT
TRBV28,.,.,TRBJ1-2,CASRGPGTFYGYTF,TGTGCCAGCAGGGGCCCGGGGACTTTCTATGGCTACACCTTC
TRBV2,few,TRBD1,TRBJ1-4,CASTSDRGRPEKLFF,TGTGCCAGCACCTCGGACAGGGGGCGACCAGAAAAACTGTTTTTT
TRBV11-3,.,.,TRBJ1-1,CASSLESRGPEAFF,TGTGCCAGCAGCTTAGAATCCAGGGGCCCTGAAGCTTTCTTT
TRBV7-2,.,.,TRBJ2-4,CASSLESVVEGQNIQYF,TGTGCCAGCAGCTTAGAGTCGGTTGTGGAGGGCCAAAACATTCAGTACTTC
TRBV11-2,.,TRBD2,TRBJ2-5,CASSLESRGSAETQYF,TGTGCCAGCAGCTTAGAATCCCGCGGGAGCGCGGAGACCCAGTACTTC
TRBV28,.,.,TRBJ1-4,CASSWGLDEKLFF,TGTGCCAGCAGCTGGGGGCTCGATGAAAAACTGTTTTTT
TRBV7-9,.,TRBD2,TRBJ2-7,CASSLARDSGSTYEQYF,TGTGCCAGCAGCTTAGCGCGCGATAGCGGGAGTACCTACGAGCAGTACTTC
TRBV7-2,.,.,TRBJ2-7,CASGRRTTASYEQYF,TGTGCCAGCGGGAGGCGAACCACAGCAAGCTACGAGCAGTACTTC
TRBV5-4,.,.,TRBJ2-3,CASGRREGTDTQYF,TGTGCCAGCGGGAGGCGGGAAGGCACAGATACGCAGTATTTT
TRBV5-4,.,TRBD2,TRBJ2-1,CASSLGTTRDNEQFF,TGTGCCAGCAGCCTAGGGACTACCCGAGACAATGAGCAGTTCTTC
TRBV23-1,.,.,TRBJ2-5,CASGVGRACETQYF,TGCGCCAGCGGCGTGGGCAGGGCATGCGAGACCCAGTACTTC
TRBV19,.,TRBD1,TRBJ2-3,CASGPGQVTDTQYF,TGTGCCAGTGGGCCGGGACAGGTCACAGATACGCAGTATTTT
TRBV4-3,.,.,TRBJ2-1,CASSQDRGSDEQFF,TGCGCCAGCAGCCAAGATCGCGGAAGTGATGAGCAGTTCTTC
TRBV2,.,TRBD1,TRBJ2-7,CATAGGATREQYF,TGTGCCACCGCAGGGGGCGCGACGAGGGAGCAGTACTTC
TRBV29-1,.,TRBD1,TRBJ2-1,CSVDRQGANEQFF,TGCAGCGTTGATCGACAGGGGGCCAATGAGCAGTTCTTC
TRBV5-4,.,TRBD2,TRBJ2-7,CASSQESGSSYEQYF,TGTGCCAGCAGCCAAGAAAGCGGGAGCTCCTACGAGCAGTACTTC
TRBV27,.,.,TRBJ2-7,CASSLSQDRSYEQYF,TGTGCCAGCAGTTTGTCTCAGGATCGGTCCTACGAGCAGTACTTC
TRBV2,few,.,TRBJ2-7,CASSDPGSNDEQYF,TGTGCCAGCAGTGACCCCGGGAGCAACGACGAGCAGTACTTC
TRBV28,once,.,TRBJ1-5,CASRGMYLSSVYQPQHF,TGTGCCAGCAGAGGAATGTACCTAAGCAGCGTCTATCAGCCCCAGCATTTT
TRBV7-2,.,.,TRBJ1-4,CASSQDRNEKLFF,TGTGCCAGCAGCCAAGACAGAAATGAAAAACTGTTTTTT
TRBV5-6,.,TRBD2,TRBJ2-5,CASSLVLAGFETQYF,TGTGCCAGCAGCTTGGTACTAGCGGGATTCGAGACCCAGTACTTC
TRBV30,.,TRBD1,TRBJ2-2,CAWSLGAGGNTGELFF,TGTGCCTGGAGTCTCGGGGCAGGGGGCAACACCGGGGAGCTGTTTTTT
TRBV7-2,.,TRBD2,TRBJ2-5,CASSLAGGVGTQYF,TGTGCCAGCAGCTTAGCGGGAGGGGTGGGGACCCAGTACTTC
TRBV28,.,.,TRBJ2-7,CASSFIVGSYEQYF,TGTGCCAGCAGTTTTATCGTCGGCTCCTACGAGCAGTACTTC
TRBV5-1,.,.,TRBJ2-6,CASSSRGASGANVLTF,TGCGCCAGCAGCTCTCGGGGTGCCTCTGGGGCCAACGTCCTGACTTTC
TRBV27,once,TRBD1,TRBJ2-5,CASSFGAGGAGETQYF,TGTGCCAGCAGTTTCGGGGCAGGGGGCGCGGGAGAGACCCAGTACTTC
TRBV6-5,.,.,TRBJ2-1,CASSYLAGYEQFF,TGTGCCAGCAGTTACTTAGCAGGGTATGAGCAGTTCTTC
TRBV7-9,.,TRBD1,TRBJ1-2,CASSPTGTLLSGYTF,TGTGCCAGCAGCCCGACAGGGACATTGCTGAGTGGCTACACCTTC
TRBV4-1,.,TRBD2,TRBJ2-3,CASSLSGSGDTQYF,TGCGCCAGCAGCCTAAGCGGGAGTGGTGATACGCAGTATTTT